The 27 T cell receptor beta chains reported below all come from one sample, sequenced in a study of T cells after yellow fever vaccination. TCRdb re-derived calls from the 5' RACE reads in MiXCR, one entry per CDR3 protein. Of about 160,000 distinct CDR3 sequences detected, about 7% appear once; the ten largest clones hold over 2%. The source material was CD4+ T cells sorted from PBMCs, sampled 5 days after the first yellow fever vaccination. The receptors were sampled from a man aged 18 to 30 who received the YFV17D yellow fever vaccine.

This clonotype was recorded at least ten times. The chain combines TRBV6-2 or TRBV6-3 with TRBJ2-7, with TRBD2 identical over 7 bases. The CDR3 has 14 amino acids. V lost 6 bases to trimming and J lost 1 base; unmatched junction nucleotides: 6. The germline V gene has CDR1 MNHEY and CDR2 SVGEGT. The CDR3 DNA reads as TGTGCCAGCAGACGCGGGGGAGCGTCCTACGAGCAGTACTTC. Translated: CASRRGGASYEQYF.

This chain joins TRBV9 and TRBJ1-2, with D possibly matching TRBD1 (5 bases). V gave up 2 bases and J gave up 7 bases, with 18 bases separating them. Germline V gene data show CDR1 as SGDLS and CDR2 as YYNGEE. The CDR3 extends over 15 amino acids. CDR3 in DNA: TGTGCCAGCAGCGTCGGATTAGAGGGAGGGGTTGGCTACACCTTC. Protein sequence: CASSVGLEGGVGYTF. Using reference TRBV9 and TRBJ1-2 for the parts outside the CDR3, the full variable domain is DSGVTQTPKHLITATGQRVTLRCSPRSGDLSVYWYQQSLDQGLQFLIQYYNGEERAKGNILERFSAQQFPDLHSELNLSSLELGDSALYFCASSVGLEGGVGYTFGSGTRLTVV.

This clonotype was counted ten times or more. The chain links TRBV9 to TRBJ2-1; no reliable D call. This CDR3 spans 13 amino acids. Deletions cut 4 bases from V and 6 bases from J, with 11 bases between. From germline, CDR1 is SGDLS and CDR2 YYNGEE. Here the CDR3 DNA reads TGTGCCAGCAGCTTCTCTAGTGGCAATGAGCAGTTCTTC. It specifies CASSFSSGNEQFF.

At least ten counts were recorded for this clonotype. The V gene is TRBV12-3 or TRBV12-4, the J gene TRBJ2-3; tentatively, D is TRBD1 (5 bases). CDR3 length: 16 amino acids. Trimming left V 3 bases short and J 7 bases short, with 20 bases between. The CDR3 loop reads CASSLGPDQVKYTQYF. DNA of the CDR3: TGTGCCAGCAGTTTGGGGCCGGACCAAGTCAAGTATACGCAGTATTTT.

This clonotype was recorded many times. The J gene is TRBJ2-3, the V gene TRBV5-6, with D unclear. CDR1 is SGHDT, CDR2 YYEEEE, per germline. V was shortened by 0 bases and J by 2 bases, with 4 bases between the two germline ends. The CDR3 sequence is 13 residues long. The CDR3 DNA reads TGTGCCAGCAGCTTGGCCCCCACAGATACGCAGTATTTT. Translated, it gives CASSLAPTDTQYF. The full variable domain, with the rest looked up from reference TRBV5-6 and TRBJ2-3, is DAGVTQSPTHLIKTRGQQVTLRCSPKSGHDTVSWYQQALGQGPQFIFQYYEEEERQRGNFPDRFSGHQFPNYSSELNVNALLLGDSALYLCASSLAPTDTQYFGPGTRLTVL.

Ten or more counts support this clonotype. V is TRBV20-1 and J is TRBJ2-7; possibly TRBD1 for D (5 bases). The germline V and J ends were trimmed by 5 bases and 4 bases, with 9 bases remaining between them. CDR3 length: 11 residues. Germline V gene sequence: CDR1 DFQATT, CDR2 SNEGSKA (reference sequence). CDR3 sequence (DNA): TGCAGTGCTCTTCAGGGATACGAGCAGTACGTC. This gives the protein CSALQGYEQYV.

The rearrangement joins TRBV21-1 to TRBJ1-3; TRBD1 is the table's D call, not checked against the DNA. TRBV21-1 constitutes a pseudogene. The CDR3 is made up of 14 amino acids. As DNA, the CDR3 is TGTGCCGGTGGACAGACCCACTCTGGAAACACCATATATTTT. Translated: CAGGQTHSGNTIYF.

This rearrangement joins TRBV7-9 to TRBJ1-5; D is perhaps TRBD1 (5 bases). Looked up from germline, CDR1 is SEHNR and CDR2 is FQNEAQ (reference sequence). This CDR3 spans 15 amino acids. V lost 1 base, J lost 5 bases, and 12 bases lay in between. The CDR3 here is CASSLGSRGDQPQHF. In nucleotides, the CDR3 is TGTGCCAGCAGCTTAGGTTCACGAGGGGATCAGCCCCAGCATTTT.

In regard to this clonotype: A much larger clone sits a single nucleotide away, making a read error possible. The chain employs TRBV7-9 and TRBJ2-5, with 7 bases that match TRBD1. There are 14 residues in the CDR3. Per the germline V gene, CDR1 is SEHNR and CDR2 is FQNEAQ (reference sequence). V lost 5 bases and J lost 5; bases outside the gene matches: 8. For the CDR3, the DNA is TGTGCCAGCAGCCCCCCGGCCAGGGGGGAGACCCAGTACTTC. Translating gives CASSPPARGETQYF.

The chain combines TRBV7-2 with TRBJ1-2, with D possibly matching TRBD1 (6 bases). There are 14 residues in the CDR3. V lost 5 bases and J 7 bases, leaving 17 bases between the germline ends. Germline V CDR1 and CDR2: SGHTA, FQGNSA. CDR3 in DNA: TGTGCCAGCAGCACACAACAGGGAAAGAGTGGCTACACCTTC. It translates to CASSTQQGKSGYTF.

There are many counts of this clonotype. The rearrangement joins TRBV6-2 or TRBV6-3 to TRBJ1-5, with D perhaps TRBD1 (5 bases). Germline CDR1 reads MNHEY; CDR2 reads SVGEGT. CDR3 length equals 14 residues. Trimming took off 5 bases at V and 4 bases at J, with 12 bases between the two ends. Here the CDR3 reads CASSRRGVNQPQHF. Written as DNA, the CDR3 is TGTGCCAGCAGTCGCCGAGGGGTAAATCAGCCCCAGCATTTT.

This clonotype came up many times. The gene calls are TRBV10-3 and TRBJ2-7; D is unclear. The CDR3 loop spans 12 amino acids. Germline values: CDR1 ENHRY, CDR2 SYGVKD. V was pared by 8 bases and J by 2 bases, with 10 bases between. The CDR3 DNA sequence: TGTGCCATCGGCCCCAGAACCTACGAGCAGTACTTC. Encoded protein: CAIGPRTYEQYF.

This clonotype was recorded at least ten times. V and J are TRBV9 and TRBJ2-6; no definite D call. The CDR3 covers 15 residues. Trimming removed 4 bases at V and 4 bases at J, with 12 bases between. Germline V gene data show CDR1 as SGDLS and CDR2 as YYNGEE. CDR3 amino acids: CASSPSGAGANVLTF. CDR3 nucleotides: TGTGCCAGCAGCCCCTCGGGTGCCGGGGCCAACGTCCTGACTTTC.

This clonotype was observed many times. This rearrangement joins TRBV12-3 or TRBV12-4 to TRBJ2-1; D remains unclear. V lost 6 bases, J lost 8 bases, and 8 bases lay in between. The CDR3 length is 11 residues. The CDR3 DNA reads TGTGCCAGCAGGCTAGTGGATGAGCAGTTCTTC. Translated: CASRLVDEQFF.

This clonotype was seen ten or more times. V is TRBV4-1 and J is TRBJ2-7, with 9 bases aligning to TRBD1. CDR3 length: 13 amino acids. The germline gives CDR1 MGHRA, CDR2 YSYEKL. V lost 4 bases and J lost 3; bases outside the gene matches: 1. CDR3 in amino acids: CASSRDRDYEQYV. Here the CDR3 DNA reads TGCGCCAGCAGCCGGGACAGGGACTACGAGCAGTACGTC.

The chain has TRBV12-3 or TRBV12-4 and TRBJ1-2, with 8 bases aligning to TRBD1. This CDR3 is built from 15 residues. Trimming at V came to 6 bases and at J to 2 bases, leaving 8 bases not matched to a gene. CDR3 loop: CASRPPGQANYGYTF. For the CDR3, the DNA is TGTGCCAGCAGACCCCCGGGACAGGCAAACTATGGCTACACCTTC.

The table lists this clonotype with many counts. The chain has TRBV3-1 and TRBJ1-1; perhaps TRBD1 as D (5 bases). V was pared by 1 base and J by 2 bases, with 8 bases between. The V gene's germline CDR1 is LGHDT and CDR2 YNNKEL (reference sequence). The CDR3 extends over 14 amino acids. In DNA, the CDR3 is TGTGCCAGCAGCCAAGGGGGGAAAAACACTGAAGCTTTCTTT. This sequence encodes CASSQGGKNTEAFF.

This chain uses TRBV12-3 or TRBV12-4 with TRBJ1-5; TRBD1 agrees at 7 bases. The ends lost 3 bases at V and 5 bases at J; junction bases unmatched: 7. The CDR3 loop spans 15 amino acids. The CDR3 sequence is CASSFSRQGYQPQHF. DNA of the CDR3: TGTGCCAGCAGTTTTAGTCGACAGGGCTATCAGCCCCAGCATTTT.

This clonotype was detected many times. As DNA, the CDR3 is TGCGCCAGCAGCCAAGGCCCTCGACAGGGGCGCAATCAGCCCCAGCATTTT. It is translated as CASSQGPRQGRNQPQHF. V gene TRBV4-1 combines with J gene TRBJ1-5; 8 bases are shared with TRBD1. The CDR3 sequence is 17 residues long. The V segment lost 1 base and the J segment 2 bases; nucleotides outside the gene matches: 7. Germline V gene lookup returns CDR1 MGHRA and CDR2 YSYEKL.

This clonotype came up many times. This chain connects TRBV6-1 to TRBJ1-5, with D uncertain. The CDR3 has 13 residues. Per germline, CDR1 MNHNS and CDR2 SASEGT. V lost 11 bases to trimming and J lost 2 bases, with 13 bases between them. The CDR3, as DNA: TGTGCCGCGATAGGGCAGGGCAATCAGCCCCAGCATTTT. Translated: CAAIGQGNQPQHF.

This clonotype was seen many times. The rearrangement joins TRBV6-5 to TRBJ2-1; D possibly corresponds to TRBD2 (7 bases). Trimming took off 6 bases at V and 7 bases at J, with 13 bases between the two ends. Per germline, CDR1 MNHEY and CDR2 SVGAGI. The CDR3 length is 13 residues. The CDR3 spells CASSRGAPNEQFF. CDR3 DNA: TGTGCCAGCAGCCGGGGGGCACCGAATGAGCAGTTCTTC.

This clonotype was seen many times. V usage is TRBV29-1 and J usage is TRBJ2-1; 7 bases line up with TRBD1. The trim removed 5 bases at V and 6 bases at J, leaving 10 bases unmatched. Looked up from germline, CDR1 is SQVTM and CDR2 is ANQGSEA. The CDR3 has 14 residues. CDR3 nucleotide sequence: TGCAGCGTTCGATACAGGGGTGAATTCAATGAGCAGTTCTTC. Its translation: CSVRYRGEFNEQFF.

This clonotype was detected many times. The V call is TRBV11-3, the J call TRBJ2-5, with 13 bases fitting TRBD2. Looked up from germline, CDR1 is SGHNT and CDR2 is YENEEA. The CDR3 sequence is 15 residues long. Unmatched junction bases numbered 2, after V lost 2 bases and J lost 5 bases. The CDR3 bases are TGTGCCAGCAGCTTAATGGGACTAGCGGGGGAGACCCAGTACTTC. It encodes CASSLMGLAGETQYF.

There are many counts of this clonotype. This sequence joins TRBV7-2 and TRBJ2-1; tentatively, D is TRBD1 (5 bases). The CDR3 has 15 residues. Between the trimmed V and J ends, which lost 1 base and 4 bases, there was a span of 11 bases. The V gene's germline CDR1 is SGHTA and CDR2 FQGNSA. As DNA, the CDR3 is TGTGCCAGCAGCTTAGGCCAGGGTGGGTACAATGAGCAGTTCTTC. Protein product: CASSLGQGGYNEQFF. Full variable domain (missing parts from reference TRBV7-2 and TRBJ2-1): GAGVSQSPSNKVTEKGKDVELRCDPISGHTALYWYRQSLGQGLEFLIYFQGNSAPDKSGLPSDRFSAERTGGSVSTLTIQRTQQEDSAVYLCASSLGQGGYNEQFFGPGTRLTVL.

The table lists this clonotype with a few counts. The CDR3 DNA follows: TGTGCCAGCTCACCCCGGAGCGGTCTCTCCTACAATGAGCAGTTCTTC. This codes for CASSPRSGLSYNEQFF. The rearrangement joins TRBV18 to TRBJ2-1; D might be TRBD2 (5 bases). V was cut by 3 bases and J by 0 bases, with 12 bases left in between. The CDR3 sequence is 16 residues long. Germline lookup yields CDR1 KGHSH and CDR2 LQKENI.

This clonotype was detected many times. This rearrangement joins TRBV5-1 to TRBJ2-7; 7 positions agree with TRBD1. V shed 1 base, J shed 2 bases, and the junction held 12 bases outside the gene matches. The length of the CDR3 is 17 residues. Germline values: CDR1 SGHRS, CDR2 YFSETQ. DNA of the CDR3: TGCGCCAGCAGCTTGACGCCCCCGCTAGGGACAGCCTACGAGCAGTACTTC. Amino acid sequence: CASSLTPPLGTAYEQYF. The full variable domain, in which reference TRBV5-1 and TRBJ2-7 provide the parts outside the CDR3, is KAGVTQTPRYLIKTRGQQVTLSCSPISGHRSVSWYQQTPGQGLQFLFEYFSETQRNKGNFPGRFSGRQFSNSRSEMNVSTLELGDSALYLCASSLTPPLGTAYEQYFGPGTRLTVT.

This clonotype was seen repeatedly, ten times or more. This chain links TRBV10-3 with TRBJ2-6; D is possibly TRBD1 (5 bases). With 3 bases removed from V and 2 bases from J, the gap between germline ends came to 8 bases. From germline, CDR1 is ENHRY and CDR2 SYGVKD. The CDR3 is 15 amino acids. Here the CDR3 reads CAISEGVAGANVLTF. The CDR3 DNA follows: TGTGCCATCAGTGAAGGGGTCGCTGGGGCCAACGTCCTGACTTTC.